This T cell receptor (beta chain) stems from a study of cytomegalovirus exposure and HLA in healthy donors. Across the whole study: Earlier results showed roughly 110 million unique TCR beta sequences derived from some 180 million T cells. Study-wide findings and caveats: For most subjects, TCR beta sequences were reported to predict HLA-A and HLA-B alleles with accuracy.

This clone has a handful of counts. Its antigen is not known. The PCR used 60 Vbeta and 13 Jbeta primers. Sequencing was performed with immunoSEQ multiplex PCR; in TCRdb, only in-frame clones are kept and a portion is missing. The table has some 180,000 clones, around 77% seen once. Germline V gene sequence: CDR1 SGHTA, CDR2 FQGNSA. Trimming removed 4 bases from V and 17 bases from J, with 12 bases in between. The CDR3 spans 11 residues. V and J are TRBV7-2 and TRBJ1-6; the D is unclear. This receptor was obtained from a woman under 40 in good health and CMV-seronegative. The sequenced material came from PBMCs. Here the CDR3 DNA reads TGTGCCAGCAGCTCGGCAGGTCTTGTCCACTTT. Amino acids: CASSSAGLVHF.